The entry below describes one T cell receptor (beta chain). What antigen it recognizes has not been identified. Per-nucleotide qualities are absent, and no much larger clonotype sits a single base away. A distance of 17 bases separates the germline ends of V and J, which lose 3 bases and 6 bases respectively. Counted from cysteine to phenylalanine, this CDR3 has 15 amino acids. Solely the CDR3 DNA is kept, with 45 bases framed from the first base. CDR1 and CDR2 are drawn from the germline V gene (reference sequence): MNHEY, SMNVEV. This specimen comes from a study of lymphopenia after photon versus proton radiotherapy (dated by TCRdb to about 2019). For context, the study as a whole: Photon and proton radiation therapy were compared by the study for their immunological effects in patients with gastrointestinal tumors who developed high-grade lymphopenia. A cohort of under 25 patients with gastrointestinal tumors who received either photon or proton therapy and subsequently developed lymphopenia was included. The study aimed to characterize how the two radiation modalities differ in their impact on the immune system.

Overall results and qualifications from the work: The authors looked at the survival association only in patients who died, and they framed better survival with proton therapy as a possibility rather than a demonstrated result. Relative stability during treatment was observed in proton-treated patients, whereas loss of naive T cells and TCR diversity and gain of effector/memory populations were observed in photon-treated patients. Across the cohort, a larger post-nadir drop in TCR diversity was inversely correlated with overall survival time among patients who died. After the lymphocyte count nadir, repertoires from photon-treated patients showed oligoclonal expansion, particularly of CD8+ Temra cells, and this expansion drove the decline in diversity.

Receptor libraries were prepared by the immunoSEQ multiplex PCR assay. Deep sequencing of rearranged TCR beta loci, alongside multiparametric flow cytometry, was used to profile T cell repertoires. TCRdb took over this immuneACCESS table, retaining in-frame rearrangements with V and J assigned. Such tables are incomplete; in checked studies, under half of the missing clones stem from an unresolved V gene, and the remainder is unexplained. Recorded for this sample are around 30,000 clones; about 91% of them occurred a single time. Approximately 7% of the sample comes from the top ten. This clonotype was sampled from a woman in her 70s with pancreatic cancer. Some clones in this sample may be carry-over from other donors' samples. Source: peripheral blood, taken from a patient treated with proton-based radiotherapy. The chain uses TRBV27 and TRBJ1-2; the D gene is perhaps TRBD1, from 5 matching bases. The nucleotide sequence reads TGTGCCAGCAGTTTCCCACAGCAGGGCTTCCATGGCTACACCTTC. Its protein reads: CASSFPQQGFHGYTF.